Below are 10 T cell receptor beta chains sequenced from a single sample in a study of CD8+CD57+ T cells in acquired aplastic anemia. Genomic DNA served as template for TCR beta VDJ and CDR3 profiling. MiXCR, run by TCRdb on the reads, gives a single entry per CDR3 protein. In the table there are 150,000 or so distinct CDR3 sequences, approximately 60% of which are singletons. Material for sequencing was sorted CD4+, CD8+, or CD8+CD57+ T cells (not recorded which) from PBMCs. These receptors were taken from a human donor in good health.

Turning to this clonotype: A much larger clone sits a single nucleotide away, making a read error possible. CDR3 DNA: TGTGCCAGCAGTTACATAGCTGAGCAGTTCTTC. This sequence encodes CASSYIAEQFF. V is TRBV2 and J is TRBJ2-1; no clear D gene. Deletions cut 5 bases from V and 9 bases from J, with 8 bases between. CDR1 and CDR2 from the germline V gene are SNHLY and FYNNEI. The CDR3 sequence is 11 residues long.

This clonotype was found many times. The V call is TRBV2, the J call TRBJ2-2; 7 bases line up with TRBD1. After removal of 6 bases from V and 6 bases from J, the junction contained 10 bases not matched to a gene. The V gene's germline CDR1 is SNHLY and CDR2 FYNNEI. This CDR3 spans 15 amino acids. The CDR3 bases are TGTGCCAGCAGCGAACGGACAGGACGTCCCGGGGAGCTGTTTTTT. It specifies CASSERTGRPGELFF.

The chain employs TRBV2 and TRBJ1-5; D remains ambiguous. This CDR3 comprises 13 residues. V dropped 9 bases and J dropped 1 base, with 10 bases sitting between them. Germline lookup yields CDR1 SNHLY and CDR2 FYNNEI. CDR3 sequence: CASTLDSNQPQHF. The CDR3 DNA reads TGTGCCAGTACCTTGGACAGCAATCAGCCCCAGCATTTT.

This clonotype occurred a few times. The DNA of the CDR3 is TGTGCCAGCAGCTTAGCACGGGAGAGAAACGAGCAGTACTTC. Translated, it gives CASSLARERNEQYF. This sequence joins TRBV7-2 and TRBJ2-7, with a tentative D call TRBD2 (6 bases). CDR1 SGHTA and CDR2 FQGNSA come from the germline V gene. Trimming took off 0 bases at V and 5 bases at J, with 11 bases between the two ends. This CDR3 has 14 residues.

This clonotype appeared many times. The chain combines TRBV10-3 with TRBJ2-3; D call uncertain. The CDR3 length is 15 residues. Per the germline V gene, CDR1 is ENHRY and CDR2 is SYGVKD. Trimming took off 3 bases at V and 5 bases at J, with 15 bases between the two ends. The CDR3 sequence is CAISEGWEGEDTQYF. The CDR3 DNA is TGTGCCATCAGTGAAGGATGGGAAGGAGAAGATACGCAGTATTTT.

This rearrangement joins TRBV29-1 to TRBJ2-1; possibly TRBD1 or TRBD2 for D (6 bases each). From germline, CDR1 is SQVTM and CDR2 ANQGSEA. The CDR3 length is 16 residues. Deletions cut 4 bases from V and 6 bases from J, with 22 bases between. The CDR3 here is CSVVGGGETSGNEQFF. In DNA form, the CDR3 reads TGCAGCGTTGTGGGGGGCGGGGAGACAAGTGGCAATGAGCAGTTCTTC.

CDR3 in DNA: TGTGCCAGCAGCGAGACAGGGATCCTAGCTGCTTACGAGCAGTACTTC. This codes for CASSETGILAAYEQYF. The V call is TRBV7-2, the J call TRBJ2-7; 7 bases are shared with TRBD1. With V trimmed by 5 bases and J by 4 bases, 14 bases remained unmatched. This CDR3 has 16 amino acids. CDR1 is SGHTA, CDR2 FQGNSA, per germline.

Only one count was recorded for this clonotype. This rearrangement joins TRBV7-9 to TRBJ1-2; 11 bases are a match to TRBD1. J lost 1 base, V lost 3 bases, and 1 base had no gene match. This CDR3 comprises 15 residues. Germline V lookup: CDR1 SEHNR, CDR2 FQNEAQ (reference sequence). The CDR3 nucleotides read TGTGCCAGCAGCTTCGGGACAGGGGGTAACTATGGCTACACCTTC. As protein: CASSFGTGGNYGYTF.

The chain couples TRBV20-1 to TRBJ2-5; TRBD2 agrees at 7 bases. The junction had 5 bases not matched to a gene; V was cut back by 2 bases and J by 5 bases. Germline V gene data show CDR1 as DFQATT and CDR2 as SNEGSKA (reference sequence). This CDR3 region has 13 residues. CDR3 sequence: CSARRGSYETQYF. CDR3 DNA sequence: TGCAGTGCTAGACGCGGGAGTTATGAGACCCAGTACTTC.

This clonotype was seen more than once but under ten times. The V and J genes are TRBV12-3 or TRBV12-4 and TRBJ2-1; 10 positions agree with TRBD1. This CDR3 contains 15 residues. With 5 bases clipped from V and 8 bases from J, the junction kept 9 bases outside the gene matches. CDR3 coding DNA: TGTGCCAGCAGTACGGACAGGGGGGTAGGAGATGAGCAGTTCTTC. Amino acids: CASSTDRGVGDEQFF.